The following is a TCR beta chain sequence with its context. With 3 bases removed from V and 3 bases from J, the gap between germline ends came to 13 bases. The CDR3 consists of 15 residues. Germline CDR1 reads SGHRS; CDR2 reads YFSETQ. The data stem from a study of OX40 agonist ivuxolimab in advanced cancers. The overall study: Every 2 weeks, patients received ivuxolimab intravenously, dosed at 0.01 to 10 mg/kg.

The method was immunoSEQ multiplex PCR; TCRdb's version includes in-frame clones alone and lacks a portion of them. The sample contains some 74,000 clones, around 91% of which appear only once. The receptor's source is an adult with an advanced solid tumor such as melanoma, head and neck, liver or kidney cancer. J is TRBJ2-4 and V is TRBV5-1; possibly TRBD2 for D (6 bases). The specimen was CD4+ or CD8+ T cells sorted from blood, collected in a trial of the OX40 agonist ivuxolimab. CDR3 sequence: CASSYPEEGKNIQYF. The CDR3 DNA is TGCGCCAGCAGCTATCCGGAGGAGGGCAAAAACATTCAGTACTTC.